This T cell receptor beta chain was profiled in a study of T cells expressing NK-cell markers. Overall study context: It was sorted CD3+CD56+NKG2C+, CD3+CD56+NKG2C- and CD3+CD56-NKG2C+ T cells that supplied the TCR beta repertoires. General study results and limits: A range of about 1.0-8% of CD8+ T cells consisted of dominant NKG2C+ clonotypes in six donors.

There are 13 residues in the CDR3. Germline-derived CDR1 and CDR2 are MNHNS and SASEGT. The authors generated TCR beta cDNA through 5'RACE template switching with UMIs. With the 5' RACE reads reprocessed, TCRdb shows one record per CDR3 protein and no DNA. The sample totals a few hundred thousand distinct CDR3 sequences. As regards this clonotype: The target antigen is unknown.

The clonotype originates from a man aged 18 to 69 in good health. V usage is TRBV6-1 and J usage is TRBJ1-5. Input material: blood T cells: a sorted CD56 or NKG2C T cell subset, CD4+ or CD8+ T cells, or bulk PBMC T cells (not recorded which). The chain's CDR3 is CASTGSTNQPQHF.